This paragraph covers one T cell receptor (beta chain) sequence. The target antigen is unknown. This specimen comes from a study of T cells in Graves' hyperthyroidism and ophthalmopathy. General study points: From stable hyperthyroidism, ophthalmopathy was separated by a 13 V-J model.

The study collected blood at first hyperthyroidism diagnosis, before any ophthalmopathy symptoms arose. Authors of the study amplified TCR beta CDR3 regions from RNA transcripts. When the TCR CDR3 underwent first-round RT-PCR, the HTBI primer set was used. In TCRdb, the multiplex PCR reads were re-called with MiXCR into one record per CDR3 protein. Here the sample spans around 380,000 distinct CDR3 sequences, roughly 12% being singletons. CDR1 is MNHEY, CDR2 SMNVEV, per germline (reference sequence). This CDR3 contains 13 residues. V lost 3 bases to trimming and J lost 7 bases, with 9 bases between them.

The sample was blood. This TCR came from a young man with Graves' hyperthyroidism that later progressed to Graves' ophthalmopathy. This sequence joins TRBV27 and TRBJ2-2, with D perhaps TRBD1 (5 bases). CDR3 DNA sequence: TGTGCCAGCAGTTTGTCAACAGGCGGGGAGCTGTTTTTT. The encoded protein is CASSLSTGGELFF.